These 8 T cell receptor beta chains originate from one sample sequenced in a study of T-cell memory formation after mild COVID-19. A single record per CDR3 protein comes from TCRdb applying MiXCR to the 5' RACE reads. The sample yields about 62,000 distinct CDR3 sequences, roughly 10% seen once. The specimen was PBMCs or a T cell subset sorted from them (not recorded which). Receptors were obtained from a young man who had mild COVID-19 (a few samples of this study predate the infection). Cell type and time point are not known.

This clonotype was seen at least ten times. The gene calls are TRBV24-1 and TRBJ2-3, with unresolved D. CDR1 and CDR2 (germline): KGHDR, SFDVKD. The CDR3 has 15 amino acids. The V end lost 4 bases, the J end lost 3 bases, and 13 bases lay between the germline ends. In DNA form, the CDR3 reads TGTGCCACCAGTGACCACGGAACCGGGACAGATACGCAGTATTTT. Its protein product is CATSDHGTGTDTQYF.

There are a few counts of this clonotype. This rearrangement joins TRBV5-1 to TRBJ2-1, with 12 bases fitting TRBD1. Germline V CDR1 and CDR2: SGHRS, YFSETQ. Unmatched junction bases numbered 7, after V lost 4 bases and J lost 8 bases. The CDR3 extends over 15 amino acids. Here the CDR3 reads CASSDPGQGADEQFF. Written as DNA, the CDR3 is TGCGCCAGCAGCGATCCGGGACAGGGGGCCGATGAGCAGTTCTTC.

J is TRBJ1-1 and V is TRBV7-2; the match to TRBD1 covers 9 bases. Trimming cost V 5 bases and J 4 bases; bases outside gene matches: 8. This CDR3 comprises 15 residues. Germline lookup yields CDR1 SGHTA and CDR2 FQGNSA. CDR3 in amino acids: CASSNRGREGTEAFF. The CDR3 nucleotides are TGTGCCAGCAGCAACAGGGGGCGCGAGGGCACTGAAGCTTTCTTT.

The chain joins TRBV20-1 to TRBJ2-1; D may correspond to TRBD1 or TRBD2 (5 bases each). The V gene's germline CDR1 is DFQATT and CDR2 SNEGSKA (reference sequence). The CDR3 has 16 residues. Trimming left V 3 bases short and J 9 bases short, with 24 bases between. CDR3 in amino acids: CSARDPRVGDRGEQFF. The DNA of the CDR3 is TGCAGTGCTAGGGACCCCCGGGTGGGGGATCGGGGTGAGCAGTTCTTC.

The rearrangement joins TRBV11-2 to TRBJ1-1; D is undetermined. Per the germline V gene, CDR1 is SGHAT and CDR2 is FQNNGV. The CDR3 is 15 residues long. The ends were cut back, 1 base at V and 4 bases at J, with 13 bases in the middle. The CDR3: CASSLALGLGTEAFF. CDR3 coding DNA: TGTGCCAGCAGCTTAGCCCTAGGGTTGGGCACTGAAGCTTTCTTT.

This clonotype occurred a few times. The J gene is TRBJ2-3, the V gene TRBV2; TRBD1 agrees at 9 bases. J gave up 7 bases and V 7 bases, and 6 bases lay outside the gene matches. The germline V gene encodes CDR1 SNHLY and CDR2 FYNNEI. The CDR3 is made up of 13 amino acids. CDR3 bases: TGTGCCAGCATGCCGGACAGGGGAAATACGCAGTATTTT. Translated, it gives CASMPDRGNTQYF. The full variable domain, rest sourced from reference TRBV2 and TRBJ2-3, is EPEVTQTPSHQVTQMGQEVILRCVPISNHLYFYWYRQILGQKVEFLVSFYNNEISEKSEIFDDQFSVERPDGSNFTLKIRSTKLEDSAMYFCASMPDRGNTQYFGPGTRLTVL.

The chain is built from TRBV7-8 and TRBJ1-1; 7 bases agree with TRBD1. CDR3 length equals 18 residues. With 4 bases clipped from V and 0 bases from J, the junction kept 14 bases outside the gene matches. Looked up from germline, CDR1 is SGHVS and CDR2 is FQNEAQ. CDR3: CASSSRFGTVLMNTEAFF. As DNA, the CDR3 is TGTGCCAGCAGCTCGAGGTTCGGGACAGTCCTCATGAACACTGAAGCTTTCTTT.

The J gene is TRBJ1-5, the V gene TRBV6-2 or TRBV6-3; 7 positions match TRBD1. The CDR3 has 15 residues. Germline assignment: CDR1 MNHEY and CDR2 SVGEGT. V trimming: 6 bases; J trimming: 7 bases; junction bases outside the gene matches: 12. CDR3 sequence: CASSPEDREGQPQHF. DNA for the CDR3: TGTGCCAGCAGCCCCGAAGACAGGGAGGGACAGCCCCAGCATTTT.